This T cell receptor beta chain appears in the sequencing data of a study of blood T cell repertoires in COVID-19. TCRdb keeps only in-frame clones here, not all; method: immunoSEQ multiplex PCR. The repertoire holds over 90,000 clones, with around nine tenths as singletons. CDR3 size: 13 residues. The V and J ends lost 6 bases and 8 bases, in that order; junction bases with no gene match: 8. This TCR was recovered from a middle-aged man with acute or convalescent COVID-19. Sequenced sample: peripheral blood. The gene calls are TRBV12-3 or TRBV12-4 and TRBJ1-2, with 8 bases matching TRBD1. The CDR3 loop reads CASSRGQGRGYTF. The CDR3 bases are TGTGCCAGCAGCCGCGGACAGGGTCGAGGCTACACCTTC.